These 29 T cell receptor beta chains came from one sample sequenced in a study of tumour-infiltrating T cells in Burkitt lymphoma. Sequencing was performed with immunoSEQ multiplex PCR; in TCRdb, only in-frame clones are kept and a portion is missing. The sample lists about 1,400 clones; over 85% were seen once. Input material: tumor tissue. The source is a human donor with diffuse large B-cell lymphoma.

The rearrangement uses TRBV7-9 and TRBJ2-3; 9 nucleotides match TRBD2. The CDR3 runs to 16 residues. Germline V gives CDR1 SEHNR, CDR2 FQNEAQ (reference sequence). Trimming at V came to 2 bases and at J to 1 base, leaving 4 bases not matched to a gene. DNA of the CDR3: TGTGCCAGCAGCTTAACTGGCGGGAGGGGCACAGATACGCAGTATTTT. Protein sequence: CASSLTGGRGTDTQYF.

The rearrangement uses TRBV4-1 and TRBJ2-7, with 14 bases that match TRBD2. The trim removed 0 bases at V and 3 bases at J, leaving 1 base unmatched. The CDR3 has 16 amino acids. Germline V gene lookup returns CDR1 MGHRA and CDR2 YSYEKL. The CDR3 protein is CASSQEGLAGVYEQYF. As DNA, the CDR3 is TGCGCCAGCAGCCAAGAGGGACTAGCGGGAGTCTACGAGCAGTACTTC.

The table lists this clone with a count of one. The chain combines TRBV27 with TRBJ2-2; the match to TRBD1 covers 7 bases. The CDR3 length is 15 residues. J was trimmed by 4 bases and V by 5 bases; bases with no gene match: 7. Germline V lookup: CDR1 MNHEY, CDR2 SMNVEV (reference sequence). CDR3 sequence (DNA): TGTGCCAGCAGTCCCCGGGACAGCCTCACCGGGGAGCTGTTTTTT. Translating it yields CASSPRDSLTGELFF.

Of note for this clone: At the DNA level, this CDR3 is encoded by other sequences in the same sample as well. This chain links TRBV19 with TRBJ1-5, with D unclear. The ends were cut back, 5 bases at V and 0 bases at J, with 11 bases in the middle. The CDR3 contains 15 residues. The germline gives CDR1 LNHDA, CDR2 SQIVND (reference sequence). The CDR3 sequence is CASSRTENSNQPQHF. The CDR3 DNA is TGTGCCAGTAGTCGGACGGAGAATAGCAATCAGCCCCAGCATTTT.

CDR3 sequence (DNA): TGTGCCAGCAGTGCACGGACAGAAGATCAGCCCCAGCATTTT. As protein: CASSARTEDQPQHF. This chain uses TRBV6-1 with TRBJ1-5; possibly TRBD1 for D (6 bases). Germline values: CDR1 MNHNS, CDR2 SASEGT. The CDR3 runs to 14 residues. Trimming removed 4 bases at V and 5 bases at J, with 12 bases between.

The chain is built from TRBV29-1 and TRBJ2-1; 8 bases fit TRBD2. From germline, CDR1 is SQVTM and CDR2 ANQGSEA. The J segment lost 9 bases and the V segment lost 6 bases, leaving 1 base of the junction unmatched. The CDR3 extends over 10 amino acids. The CDR3 sequence is CSVTSGEQFF. CDR3 nucleotides: TGCAGCGTCACTAGCGGTGAGCAGTTCTTC.

The chain has TRBV4-3 and TRBJ1-2; D is possibly TRBD1 (5 bases). V was cut by 4 bases and J by 2 bases, with 5 bases left in between. The CDR3 is made up of 12 amino acids. Germline loops: CDR1 LGHNA, CDR2 YSLEER. The CDR3 sequence is CASSRDNYGYTF. CDR3 DNA: TGCGCCAGCAGCCGGGACAACTATGGCTACACCTTC.

CDR3 DNA sequence: TGCGCCAGCAGCCAAGATGGACGGGAGGTGGAAGATACGCAGTATTTT. Its translation: CASSQDGREVEDTQYF. The chain carries TRBV4-3 and TRBJ2-3; 7 nucleotides line up with TRBD2. Germline CDR1 is LGHNA and CDR2 is YSLEER. With V trimmed by 0 bases and J by 5 bases, 8 bases remained unmatched. CDR3 length equals 16 residues.

V and J are TRBV15 and TRBJ2-3; 7 bases map to TRBD1. Germline values: CDR1 LNHNV, CDR2 YYDKDF (reference sequence). The CDR3 has 15 amino acids. V trimming: 0 bases; J trimming: 4 bases; junction bases outside the gene matches: 4. The CDR3 region has the DNA TGTGCCACCAGCAGAGATGGGGACAGATCAGATACGCAGTATTTT. Protein: CATSRDGDRSDTQYF.

J is TRBJ1-3 and V is TRBV29-1; TRBD1 agrees at 10 bases. The germline gives CDR1 SQVTM, CDR2 ANQGSEA. Losses at the gene ends were 4 bases for V and 1 base for J; bases not matched to a gene: 16. This CDR3 has 19 amino acids. CDR3 in amino acids: CSVVARQGAREMSGNTIYF. For the CDR3, the DNA is TGCAGCGTTGTGGCGCGACAGGGGGCGCGGGAAATGTCTGGAAACACCATATATTTT.

The chain employs TRBV29-1 and TRBJ1-2; no reliable D call. The germline gives CDR1 SQVTM, CDR2 ANQGSEA. The CDR3 totals 12 residues. Trimming pared 5 bases from V and 3 bases from J, leaving 10 bases between. The CDR3, as DNA: TGCAGCGTTCTTCCAGGAGACTATGGCTACACCTTC. As protein: CSVLPGDYGYTF. Variable domain in full (rest from reference TRBV29-1 and TRBJ1-2): SAVISQKPSRDICQRGTSLTIQCQVDSQVTMMFWYRQQPGQSLTLIATANQGSEATYESGFVIDKFPISRPNLTFSTLTVSNMSPEDSSIYLCSVLPGDYGYTFGSGTRLTVV.

In its sample, this clone ranks as large. The V gene is TRBV7-9, the J gene TRBJ2-2; D unresolved. This CDR3 is built from 11 residues. V was trimmed by 8 bases and J by 1 base, leaving 2 bases between them. The germline CDR1 and CDR2 sequences are SEHNR and FQNEAQ (reference sequence). The chain's CDR3 is CASLNTGELFF. CDR3 sequence (DNA): TGTGCCAGCTTGAACACCGGGGAGCTGTTTTTT.

This chain joins TRBV10-2 and TRBJ2-7; possible D gene TRBD2, 6 bases. The CDR3 contains 14 residues. With 0 bases removed from V and 6 bases from J, the gap between germline ends came to 12 bases. Germline assignment: CDR1 WSHSY and CDR2 SAAADI. The CDR3 DNA sequence: TGCGCCAGCAGTGAGTCCGCGGGATCGGGCGAGCAGTACTTC. It encodes CASSESAGSGEQYF.

The chain has TRBV29-1 and TRBJ1-1, with 9 bases lining up with TRBD1. V was clipped by 6 bases and J by 3 bases; unmatched bases: 5. In germline, CDR1 is SQVTM, CDR2 ANQGSEA. The length of the CDR3 is 13 residues. CDR3 loop: CSVETGGDTEAFF. CDR3 sequence (DNA): TGCAGCGTCGAGACAGGGGGAGACACTGAAGCTTTCTTT.

The V gene is TRBV20-1, the J gene TRBJ2-7; D possibly corresponds to TRBD2 (6 bases). Per germline, CDR1 DFQATT and CDR2 SNEGSKA (reference sequence). This CDR3 is 10 amino acids long. V lost 5 bases and J 7 bases, leaving 9 bases between the germline ends. CDR3 nucleotide sequence: TGCAGTGCTGAGGAGGGAGAGCAGTACTTC. Translated, it gives CSAEEGEQYF.

This chain connects TRBV2 to TRBJ1-4; maybe TRBD1 (6 bases). The CDR3 covers 14 residues. Germline lookup yields CDR1 SNHLY and CDR2 FYNNEI. The V gene lost 7 bases and the J gene lost 8 bases, with 17 bases spanning the gap. The CDR3 DNA reads TGTGCCAGCAACGCACAGGGTTCATGGGAAAAACTGTTTTTT. Its translation: CASNAQGSWEKLFF. Supplemented by reference TRBV2 and TRBJ1-4, the full variable domain reads EPEVTQTPSHQVTQMGQEVILRCVPISNHLYFYWYRQILGQKVEFLVSFYNNEISEKSEIFDDQFSVERPDGSNFTLKIRSTKLEDSAMYFCASNAQGSWEKLFFGSGTQLSVL.

The chain is built from TRBV4-1 and TRBJ2-7, with 12 bases that match TRBD2. Per the germline V gene, CDR1 is MGHRA and CDR2 is YSYEKL. The trim removed 4 bases at V and 3 bases at J, leaving 10 bases unmatched. The CDR3 spans 17 residues. The DNA for the CDR3 is TGCGCCAGCAGCCCCCCCCAACTAGCGGGAGGCGGCTACGAGCAGTACTTC. It is translated as CASSPPQLAGGGYEQYF.

This clone was observed a single time. The chain joins TRBV5-6 to TRBJ2-7; D gene unclear. This CDR3 contains 11 residues. The germline V gene has CDR1 SGHDT and CDR2 YYEEEE. V dropped 4 bases and J dropped 0 bases, with 2 bases sitting between them. The CDR3: CASSDSYEQYF. In DNA, the CDR3 is TGTGCCAGCAGCGACTCCTACGAGCAGTACTTC. Full variable domain (outside the CDR3, taken from reference TRBV5-6 and TRBJ2-7): DAGVTQSPTHLIKTRGQQVTLRCSPKSGHDTVSWYQQALGQGPQFIFQYYEEEERQRGNFPDRFSGHQFPNYSSELNVNALLLGDSALYLCASSDSYEQYFGPGTRLTVT.

This chain links TRBV7-2 with TRBJ2-7, with D possibly TRBD1 on 6 matching bases. Between the trimmed V and J ends, which lost 6 bases and 1 base, there was a span of 19 bases. In germline, CDR1 is SGHTA, CDR2 FQGNSA. The CDR3 totals 16 residues. The CDR3 bases are TGTGCCAGCAGGCCAAGACCCCGGGACACGTCCTACGAGCAGTACTTC. It translates to CASRPRPRDTSYEQYF.

This chain uses TRBV5-6 with TRBJ2-1; D is perhaps TRBD1 or TRBD2 (5 bases each). Looked up from germline, CDR1 is SGHDT and CDR2 is YYEEEE. The germline V and J ends were trimmed by 1 base and 2 bases, with 10 bases remaining between them. CDR3 length: 15 residues. The CDR3 region has the DNA TGTGCCAGCAGCTTGCCGGGGCCAACCTACAATGAGCAGTTCTTC. It encodes CASSLPGPTYNEQFF.

The chain joins TRBV4-1 to TRBJ2-7, with a weak D call TRBD2 (6 bases). Germline CDR1 MGHRA, CDR2 YSYEKL. The CDR3 has 17 amino acids. V gave up 1 base and J gave up 2 bases, with 18 bases separating them. The CDR3 bases are TGCGCCAGCAGCCAAGTTCTTGATCGGGAGTTTACCTACGAGCAGTACTTC. It translates to CASSQVLDREFTYEQYF.

The CDR3 DNA reads TGTGCCAGCAGTGGGACAGCCCAAAGGGAGCAGTACTTC. Translation gives CASSGTAQREQYF. V is TRBV6-5 and J is TRBJ2-7; TRBD1 matches at 7 bases. Per germline, CDR1 MNHEY and CDR2 SVGAGI. The CDR3 is 13 residues long. V gave up 5 bases and J gave up 7 bases; unmatched junction bases: 8.

The chain joins TRBV6-5 to TRBJ2-2; 7 bases are a match to TRBD2. Per germline, CDR1 MNHEY and CDR2 SVGAGI. With 9 bases clipped from V and 1 base from J, the junction kept 8 bases outside the gene matches. The CDR3 spans 15 residues. The CDR3 reads CASNGGSKNTGELFF. CDR3 nucleotides: TGTGCCAGTAACGGCGGGAGCAAGAACACCGGGGAGCTGTTTTTT.

The rearrangement uses TRBV10-2 and TRBJ2-2, with D hard to call. This CDR3 region has 13 residues. Trimming removed 8 bases from V and 2 bases from J, with 9 bases in between. CDR1 and CDR2 (germline): WSHSY, SAAADI. CDR3 sequence reads: CASHRPNTGELFF. The CDR3 DNA reads as TGCGCCAGCCACCGACCAAACACCGGGGAGCTGTTTTTT.

This rearrangement joins TRBV4-2 to TRBJ2-1; 12 nucleotides agree with TRBD2. Germline lookup yields CDR1 LGHNA and CDR2 YNFKEQ. V dropped 1 base and J dropped 9; count of bases not matched to a gene: 4. The CDR3 extends over 15 amino acids. CDR3 bases: TGTGCCAGCAGCCAAGGACTAGCGGGAGAGGCTGAGCAGTTCTTC. As protein: CASSQGLAGEAEQFF.

This rearrangement joins TRBV6-5 to TRBJ1-2, with D perhaps matching TRBD1 (5 bases). This CDR3 has 13 residues. Germline V gene lookup returns CDR1 MNHEY and CDR2 SVGAGI. V shed 2 bases and J shed 8 bases, with 12 bases lying between them. The CDR3: CASSYGDRWGYTF. CDR3 DNA sequence: TGTGCCAGCAGTTACGGGGACCGCTGGGGCTACACCTTC.

V usage is TRBV4-3 and J usage is TRBJ2-1, with 16 nucleotides matching TRBD2. J was trimmed by 5 bases and V by 0 bases; bases with no gene match: 4. This CDR3 region has 18 residues. Germline lookup yields CDR1 LGHNA and CDR2 YSLEER. CDR3 in amino acids: CASSQDGTSGRANNEQFF. In DNA, the CDR3 is TGCGCCAGCAGCCAAGATGGGACTAGCGGGAGGGCCAACAATGAGCAGTTCTTC.

DNA of the CDR3: TGTGCCAGCAGCTTGGATTGGGGGACTGGCAATGAGCAGTTCTTC. This translates into CASSLDWGTGNEQFF. The J gene is TRBJ2-1, the V gene TRBV5-6; D may be TRBD2 (6 bases). Germline CDR1 SGHDT, CDR2 YYEEEE. V was clipped by 0 bases and J by 6 bases, with 13 bases between them. The CDR3 has 15 amino acids.

The V call is TRBV4-1, the J call TRBJ1-2; 10 nucleotides agree with TRBD1. J was trimmed by 0 bases and V by 0 bases; bases with no gene match: 7. CDR1 MGHRA and CDR2 YSYEKL come from the germline V gene. The CDR3 runs 18 residues. CDR3 residues: CASSQDRQGARPNYGYTF. The CDR3 region has the DNA TGCGCCAGCAGCCAAGACCGACAGGGGGCCAGGCCTAACTATGGCTACACCTTC.